The 28 T cell receptor beta chains below come from one sample, sequenced in a study of T cell responses to AZD1222 COVID-19 vaccine (dated by TCRdb to the early 2020s). To prepare the library, the immunoSEQ multiplex PCR assay was applied. This immuneACCESS table, as held by TCRdb, lists in-frame sequences with V and J called but not all clones. Of the missing ones, under half trace to an unresolved V gene in checked studies; the others have no known cause. The sample table lists 130,000 or so clones, 94% of them with a count of one. The top ten clones comprise under 7.5% of the sample. Explained via the paper, the time point label denotes: baseline before first vaccination. This specimen consisted of peripheral blood, obtained on day 0 of AZD1222 vaccination. The receptor source for this set is an adult in good health.

The DNA of the CDR3 is TGTGCCAGCAGTGAAGTGGGGGGCGGCACTGAAGCTTTCTTT. Its translation is CASSEVGGGTEAFF. The chain uses TRBV6-1 and TRBJ1-1; a weak D match, TRBD1 (6 bases). CDR3 length: 14 amino acids. Trimming removed 1 base from V and 4 bases from J, with 10 bases in between. Germline V gene data show CDR1 as MNHNS and CDR2 as SASEGT.

In its sample, this clone was seen once. The rearrangement links TRBV6-6 to TRBJ2-3; 15 nucleotides align to TRBD2. V gave up 5 bases and J gave up 4 bases; unmatched junction bases: 4. This CDR3 is built from 16 residues. Per the germline V gene, CDR1 is MNHNY and CDR2 is SVGAGI (reference sequence). The CDR3 coding sequence is TGTGCCAGCAGTCCCTGGACTAGCGGGAGGGCAGATACGCAGTATTTT. Its protein is CASSPWTSGRADTQYF.

V gene TRBV23-1 combines with J gene TRBJ2-3; tentatively, D is TRBD2 (5 bases). TRBV23-1 is an open reading frame, and its role is uncertain. Trimming shortened V by 8 bases and J by 4 bases, and 10 bases separated the two germline ends. The CDR3 has 12 residues. Here the CDR3 reads CASPPRADTQYF. The CDR3 region has the DNA TGCGCCAGCCCTCCGAGGGCAGATACGCAGTATTTT.

The genes are TRBV2 and TRBJ1-2, with D unresolved. The CDR3 runs to 14 residues. V was pared by 6 bases and J by 2 bases, with 13 bases between. Per germline, CDR1 SNHLY and CDR2 FYNNEI. In DNA form, the CDR3 reads TGTGCCAGCAGCGCCCTTCCGGGGAACTATGGCTACACCTTC. Residues: CASSALPGNYGYTF.

The V call is TRBV5-5, the J call TRBJ1-4, with a weak D call TRBD1 (5 bases). Between the trimmed V and J ends, which lost 2 bases and 6 bases, there was a span of 11 bases. The germline V gene encodes CDR1 SGHKS and CDR2 YYEKEE (reference sequence). CDR3 length: 14 residues. CDR3: CASSFRVVDEKLFF. The CDR3 region has the DNA TGTGCCAGCAGCTTCAGGGTAGTCGATGAAAAACTGTTTTTT.

This chain connects TRBV18 to TRBJ2-4, with D hard to call. V was pared by 6 bases and J by 8 bases, with 14 bases between. CDR1 and CDR2 (germline): KGHSH, LQKENI. This CDR3 has 13 residues. CDR3 amino acids: CASSLVSRDIQYF. The CDR3, as DNA: TGTGCCAGCTCCCTCGTGAGTCGGGACATTCAGTACTTC.

The chain employs TRBV10-3 and TRBJ1-2; no firm D call. The CDR3 covers 14 residues. Germline V CDR1 and CDR2: ENHRY, SYGVKD. V lost 3 bases and J lost 0, with 8 bases in between. This chain's CDR3 is CAISDPGSNYGYTF. The CDR3 DNA reads TGTGCCATCAGTGATCCAGGCTCTAACTATGGCTACACCTTC.

This clone was recorded only once. J is TRBJ2-7 and V is TRBV27; 8 bases match TRBD1. V shed 3 bases, J shed 1 base, and the junction held 5 bases outside the gene matches. The CDR3 consists of 15 residues. The V gene's germline CDR1 is MNHEY and CDR2 SMNVEV (reference sequence). The CDR3 spells CASSFGTGDSYEQYF. In nucleotides, the CDR3 is TGTGCCAGCAGTTTCGGGACAGGCGATTCCTACGAGCAGTACTTC.

V and J are TRBV15 and TRBJ2-7; 8 bases fit TRBD2. The length of the CDR3 is 16 residues. Germline V CDR1 and CDR2: LNHNV, YYDKDF (reference sequence). V gave up 0 bases and J gave up 6 bases; unmatched junction bases: 10. Here the CDR3 DNA reads TGTGCCACCAGCAGAGAAATGATAGCGGGATCTTCCGAGCAGTACTTC. Translated: CATSREMIAGSSEQYF.

The chain carries TRBV19 and TRBJ2-5, with D possibly being TRBD1 (6 bases). Germline V lookup: CDR1 LNHDA, CDR2 SQIVND (reference sequence). The CDR3 has 13 amino acids. The V end lost 7 bases, the J end lost 5 bases, and 14 bases lay between the germline ends. The chain's CDR3 is CASKTGGSETQYF. CDR3 sequence (DNA): TGTGCCAGTAAGACAGGAGGATCTGAGACCCAGTACTTC.

The chain employs TRBV2 and TRBJ2-1, with 12 positions matching TRBD1. This CDR3 contains 14 residues. Trimming cost V 6 bases and J 7 bases; bases outside gene matches: 4. The germline gives CDR1 SNHLY, CDR2 FYNNEI. As DNA, the CDR3 is TGTGCCAGCAGAAGGGACAGGGGGCGGAATGAGCAGTTCTTC. Translated, it gives CASRRDRGRNEQFF.

The V call is TRBV12-5, the J call TRBJ2-3; unclear D gene. CDR1 and CDR2 from the germline V gene are LGHNT and FRNRAP. Trimming took 6 bases from V and 0 from J, leaving 7 bases between them. The CDR3 spans 13 residues. CDR3 residues: CASGLTSTDTQYF. CDR3 coding DNA: TGTGCTAGTGGCTTGACTAGCACAGATACGCAGTATTTT.

This sequence joins TRBV30 and TRBJ2-1; D gene unclear. Germline loops: CDR1 GTSNPN, CDR2 SVGIG (reference sequence). The CDR3 extends over 11 amino acids. The V end lost 2 bases, the J end lost 3 bases, and 2 bases lay between the germline ends. The CDR3 DNA sequence: TGTGCCTGGAGTAACTACAATGAGCAGTTCTTC. Protein sequence: CAWSNYNEQFF.

This chain uses TRBV18 with TRBJ2-1; D may be TRBD2 (6 bases). Looked up from germline, CDR1 is KGHSH and CDR2 is LQKENI. Trimming removed 3 bases from V and 3 bases from J, with 9 bases in between. This CDR3 is 14 amino acids long. The CDR3 loop is CASSPAGLYNEQFF. CDR3 DNA sequence: TGTGCCAGCTCACCGGCGGGACTCTACAATGAGCAGTTCTTC.

This chain connects TRBV6-5 to TRBJ2-7; possible D gene TRBD1, 6 bases. This CDR3 comprises 15 residues. Trimming removed 8 bases at V and 1 base at J, with 18 bases between. Germline lookup yields CDR1 MNHEY and CDR2 SVGAGI. The CDR3 DNA is TGTGCCAGCGGAGACCAGGGGTCGCCTTCCTACGAGCAGTACTTC. Protein sequence: CASGDQGSPSYEQYF.

The chain links TRBV5-1 to TRBJ1-1; perhaps TRBD1 as D (6 bases). This CDR3 contains 15 residues. Germline V lookup: CDR1 SGHRS, CDR2 YFSETQ. The ends were cut back, 4 bases at V and 0 bases at J, with 13 bases in the middle. The CDR3 loop is CASSIQSGVNTEAFF. The CDR3 DNA reads as TGCGCCAGCAGCATACAGTCAGGGGTGAACACTGAAGCTTTCTTT.

V usage is TRBV30 and J usage is TRBJ1-2; a weak D match, TRBD1 (5 bases). Germline values: CDR1 GTSNPN, CDR2 SVGIG (reference sequence). Trimming removed 4 bases at V and 4 bases at J, with 16 bases between. CDR3 length equals 14 residues. The CDR3 DNA reads TGTGCCTGGATAGCATTGGGACCGTCCTATGGCTACACCTTC. This encodes CAWIALGPSYGYTF.

This clone is a singleton in its sample. The sample has other DNA sequences that encode this CDR3 too. V is TRBV5-1 and J is TRBJ2-3, with TRBD2 matching over 10 bases. Germline V CDR1 and CDR2: SGHRS, YFSETQ. The CDR3 consists of 15 residues. Trimming cost V 4 bases and J 2 bases; bases outside gene matches: 4. The CDR3 protein is CASSLGLADTDTQYF. CDR3 bases: TGCGCCAGCAGCCTTGGACTAGCGGACACAGATACGCAGTATTTT.

The rearrangement joins TRBV5-1 to TRBJ2-2, with 9 positions matching TRBD2. V lost 4 bases, J lost 5 bases, and 9 bases stayed unmatched. Germline V lookup: CDR1 SGHRS, CDR2 YFSETQ. CDR3 length: 16 amino acids. The CDR3 DNA sequence: TGCGCCAGCAGCCTATATAGCGGGAGTAGGACCGGGGAGCTGTTTTTT. Its protein is CASSLYSGSRTGELFF.

The rearrangement joins TRBV4-3 to TRBJ2-7; possibly TRBD1 or TRBD2 for D (5 bases each). This CDR3 region has 15 residues. V lost 0 bases and J 0 bases, leaving 9 bases between the germline ends. Per germline, CDR1 LGHNA and CDR2 YSLEER. The CDR3: CASSQEWGSSYEQYF. The CDR3 DNA sequence: TGCGCCAGCAGCCAAGAATGGGGGAGCTCCTACGAGCAGTACTTC.

This clone was seen just once. V and J are TRBV9 and TRBJ2-7, with TRBD1 identical over 10 bases. Losses at the gene ends were 3 bases for V and 4 bases for J; bases not matched to a gene: 4. The length of the CDR3 is 14 residues. Germline V lookup: CDR1 SGDLS, CDR2 YYNGEE. The CDR3 bases are TGTGCCAGCAGCGAGACAGGGGGCTTTTACGAGCAGTACTTC. It translates to CASSETGGFYEQYF.

This chain joins TRBV12-3 or TRBV12-4 and TRBJ2-2, with D hard to call. V lost 4 bases and J lost 2, with 5 bases in between. The CDR3 spans 13 residues. Written as DNA, the CDR3 is TGTGCCAGCAGTTATCTTAACACCGGGGAGCTGTTTTTT. Translated: CASSYLNTGELFF.

V usage is TRBV14 and J usage is TRBJ2-7, with D possibly TRBD1 on 5 matching bases. The CDR3 loop spans 16 amino acids. V was clipped by 5 bases and J by 6 bases, with 23 bases between them. From germline, CDR1 is SGHDN and CDR2 FVKESK. The chain's CDR3 is CASSSNRRVSMSEQYF. CDR3 nucleotide sequence: TGTGCCAGCAGCTCCAATCGCAGGGTATCGATGAGCGAGCAGTACTTC.

This clone appeared once. The rearrangement joins TRBV19 to TRBJ2-5; no clear D gene. V was cut by 2 bases and J by 2 bases, with 18 bases left in between. The CDR3 consists of 17 residues. CDR1 is LNHDA and CDR2 is SQIVND in the germline V gene (reference sequence). The CDR3 sequence: CASSITLHEAVQETQYF. CDR3 DNA sequence: TGTGCCAGTAGTATAACCCTCCATGAGGCGGTACAAGAGACCCAGTACTTC.

This clone has only one observation. The gene calls are TRBV5-1 and TRBJ2-1; 13 bases align to TRBD2. V gave up 1 base and J gave up 1 base; unmatched junction bases: 14. The CDR3 length is 21 residues. The germline V gene has CDR1 SGHRS and CDR2 YFSETQ. CDR3 protein: CASSLPRWTSGRSGSYNEQFF. CDR3 nucleotide sequence: TGCGCCAGCAGCTTGCCCCGCTGGACTAGCGGGAGAAGTGGGTCCTACAATGAGCAGTTCTTC.

The chain uses TRBV7-9 and TRBJ1-6; 8 bases are shared with TRBD1. Unmatched junction bases numbered 3, after V lost 4 bases and J lost 10 bases. Germline loops: CDR1 SEHNR, CDR2 FQNEAQ (reference sequence). The CDR3 sequence is 13 residues long. This CDR3 is CASSSTGVSPLHF. For the CDR3, the DNA is TGTGCCAGCAGCTCGACAGGGGTCTCACCCCTCCACTTT. The whole variable domain, remainder taken from reference TRBV7-9 and TRBJ1-6, is DTGVSQNPRHKITKRGQNVTFRCDPISEHNRLYWYRQTLGQGPEFLTYFQNEAQLEKSRLLSDRFSAERPKGSFSTLEIQRTEQGDSAMYLCASSSTGVSPLHFGNGTRLTVT.

The chain links TRBV7-8 to TRBJ2-1; 9 nucleotides agree with TRBD2. The CDR3 consists of 16 residues. The germline V gene has CDR1 SGHVS and CDR2 FQNEAQ. The J segment lost 8 bases and the V segment lost 1 base, leaving 9 bases of the junction unmatched. As DNA, the CDR3 is TGTGCCAGCAGCTTAGTGGCTAGCGGGAATAGGGATGAGCAGTTCTTC. This encodes CASSLVASGNRDEQFF.

V and J are TRBV30 and TRBJ2-7; D not certain. V lost 3 bases to trimming and J lost 6 bases, with 12 bases between them. The CDR3 runs to 12 residues. The germline CDR1 and CDR2 sequences are GTSNPN and SVGIG (reference sequence). The CDR3 sequence is CAWSLAAREQYF. The DNA for the CDR3 is TGTGCCTGGAGCTTGGCAGCCCGCGAGCAGTACTTC.